The 28 T cell receptor beta chains in this list originate from one sample, sequenced in a study of blood T cells in healthy people across ages. The authors ran a second PCR of about 6 to 11 cycles using a sample-barcoded 5' primer and a J-beta primer mix. TCRdb re-derived calls from the 5' RACE reads in MiXCR, one entry per CDR3 protein. The table includes roughly 900,000 distinct CDR3 sequences, 29% detected once. Sequencing was done on a sample of blood. The source is a woman over 75 in good health.

V and J are TRBV29-1 and TRBJ1-5; 9 bases align to TRBD1. Germline lookup yields CDR1 SQVTM and CDR2 ANQGSEA. The V gene end was trimmed by 5 bases and the J gene end by 6 bases; junction bases not matched to a gene: 5. The CDR3 runs 13 residues. The CDR3 DNA reads TGCAGCGTTTCGGACAGGGGCGGTCAGCCCCAGCATTTT. This gives the protein CSVSDRGGQPQHF.

As to this clonotype: This may stem from a read error, because a much larger clone lies one nucleotide away. This rearrangement joins TRBV4-2 to TRBJ2-1; possible D gene TRBD1, 6 bases. V was pared by 1 base and J by 7 bases, with 14 bases between. CDR1 LGHNA and CDR2 YNFKEQ come from the germline V gene. The CDR3 length is 15 residues. The CDR3 here is CASSQVAGALNEQFF. The CDR3 nucleotides read TGTGCCAGCAGCCAAGTGGCAGGGGCACTTAATGAGCAGTTCTTC.

This clonotype was detected many times. The CDR3 DNA is TGTGCCAGCAGCGTAGGGGTCGCTGGAGGAGAGACCCAGTACTTC. Translating gives CASSVGVAGGETQYF. The V gene is TRBV9, the J gene TRBJ2-5; D might be TRBD2 (5 bases). This CDR3 has 15 residues. Germline V gives CDR1 SGDLS, CDR2 YYNGEE. V gave up 0 bases and J gave up 4 bases, with 13 bases separating them.

This clonotype was detected ten times or more. The rearrangement joins TRBV21-1 to TRBJ1-2; the table's D call TRBD1 went unverified against the DNA. TRBV21-1 is annotated as a pseudogene. This CDR3 has 14 residues. CDR3 region: CASSKRGQVKSYTF. CDR3 nucleotides: TGTGCCAGCAGCAAAAGGGGGCAGGTTAAAAGCTACACCTTC.

This clonotype was seen a few times. The genes are TRBV28 and TRBJ1-1, with D unresolved. This CDR3 contains 15 residues. The V gene lost 5 bases and the J gene lost 4 bases, with 17 bases spanning the gap. The germline gives CDR1 MDHEN, CDR2 SYDVKM. CDR3 loop: CASSTRGRWATEAFF. The CDR3 DNA reads TGTGCCAGCAGTACTAGAGGACGATGGGCCACTGAAGCTTTCTTT. Full variable domain (remainder filled in from reference TRBV28 and TRBJ1-1): DVKVTQSSRYLVKRTGEKVFLECVQDMDHENMFWYRQDPGLGLRLIYFSYDVKMKEKGDIPEGYSVSREKKERFSLILESASTNQTSMYLCASSTRGRWATEAFFGQGTRLTVV.

This clonotype was found many times. Here the CDR3 reads CATSRSGTSTLGKTQYF. CDR3 in DNA: TGTGCCACCAGCAGATCCGGGACCTCGACCCTCGGGAAGACCCAGTACTTC. The chain recombines TRBV15 with TRBJ2-5; either TRBD1 or TRBD2 may fit D (5 bases each). V was cut by 2 bases and J by 6 bases, with 22 bases left in between. CDR3 length equals 17 residues. Germline V CDR1 and CDR2: LNHNV, YYDKDF (reference sequence).

Many counts were recorded for this clonotype. This chain joins TRBV20-1 and TRBJ2-4, with a weak D call TRBD1 (6 bases). Germline V CDR1 and CDR2: DFQATT, SNEGSKA (reference sequence). Trimming left V 3 bases short and J 2 bases short, with 14 bases between. The CDR3 sequence is 15 residues long. CDR3 residues: CSASTTGISKNIQYF. In nucleotides, the CDR3 is TGCAGTGCTAGTACTACAGGGATATCCAAAAACATTCAGTACTTC.

At least ten counts were recorded for this clonotype. The chain joins TRBV9 to TRBJ1-2; possible D gene TRBD1, 6 bases. The germline gives CDR1 SGDLS, CDR2 YYNGEE. The CDR3 runs to 13 residues. The ends were cut back, 4 bases at V and 8 bases at J, with 15 bases in the middle. CDR3 nucleotide sequence: TGTGCCAGCAGCTCGGGAAGGGGGTTCGGCTACACCTTC. Residues: CASSSGRGFGYTF.

This clonotype was picked up many times. The chain carries TRBV15 and TRBJ2-1; TRBD2 agrees at 14 bases. With 0 bases clipped from V and 7 bases from J, the junction kept 5 bases outside the gene matches. Germline V lookup: CDR1 LNHNV, CDR2 YYDKDF (reference sequence). This CDR3 is built from 17 residues. This CDR3 is CATSRDPGLAGGNEQFF. In nucleotides, the CDR3 is TGTGCCACCAGCAGAGATCCCGGACTAGCGGGAGGTAATGAGCAGTTCTTC.

Only a few counts were recorded for this clonotype. The rearrangement joins TRBV6-6 to TRBJ2-2, with D perhaps given as TRBD1 or TRBD2 (6 bases each). CDR3 length equals 14 residues. With 2 bases removed from V and 6 bases from J, the gap between germline ends came to 10 bases. The V gene's germline CDR1 is MNHNY and CDR2 SVGAGI (reference sequence). The CDR3 here is CASSYPRGPGELFF. The CDR3 DNA follows: TGTGCCAGCAGTTACCCACGGGGGCCCGGGGAGCTGTTTTTT.

In the case of this clonotype: One end of the junction does not line up with germline, which may come from a read error. The chain has TRBV7-8 and TRBJ2-6; TRBD1 is a possible D gene (5 bases). The CDR3 consists of 15 residues. Germline loops: CDR1 SGHVS, CDR2 FQNEAQ. CDR3 residues: CASSLGGAGASVLTF. The CDR3 DNA reads as TGTGCCAGCAGCTTAGGTGGGGCTGGGGCCAGCGTCCTGACTTTC.

The V gene is TRBV6-5, the J gene TRBJ1-5; D is unclear. This CDR3 is built from 14 residues. Per germline, CDR1 MNHEY and CDR2 SVGAGI. Trimming removed 8 bases at V and 4 bases at J, with 15 bases between. CDR3 amino acids: CASADGQVNQPQHF. Here the CDR3 DNA reads TGTGCCAGCGCAGATGGGCAGGTTAATCAGCCCCAGCATTTT.

This clonotype was seen a handful of times. The chain links TRBV11-2 to TRBJ2-3; a possible D gene is TRBD1 (6 bases). Trimming cost V 7 bases and J 4 bases, with 21 bases left between them. CDR3 length: 16 residues. CDR1 and CDR2 (germline): SGHAT, FQNNGV. For the CDR3, the DNA is TGTGCCAGCATCACACCCGACAGGAGTAGCGCAGATACGCAGTATTTT. This translates into CASITPDRSSADTQYF.

The chain employs TRBV24-1 and TRBJ2-1; the D is unclear. The last part of the DNA fits TRBJ2-7 better; the J call may be wrong. The CDR3 loop spans 16 amino acids. Germline CDR1 and CDR2: KGHDR and SFDVKD. For the CDR3, the DNA is TGTGCCACCAGTGATTTGATCGGTGATGCCTACAATGAGCAGTACTTC. It encodes CATSDLIGDAYNEQYF.

This clonotype was observed many times. The chain is built from TRBV20-1 and TRBJ2-5; TRBD2 matches at 11 bases. This CDR3 is 16 amino acids long. J lost 2 bases, V lost 4 bases, and 9 bases had no gene match. Germline-derived CDR1 and CDR2 are DFQATT and SNEGSKA (reference sequence). CDR3 sequence reads: CSATGSSGGYQETQYF. The CDR3 DNA sequence: TGCAGTGCTACCGGATCTAGCGGGGGGTATCAAGAGACCCAGTACTTC.

The rearrangement joins TRBV6-1 to TRBJ2-5; no reliable D call. The V gene lost 8 bases and the J gene lost 11 bases, with 15 bases spanning the gap. The CDR3 spans 11 residues. The germline gives CDR1 MNHNS, CDR2 SASEGT. CDR3 sequence: CASWGTNEQYF. In DNA form, the CDR3 reads TGTGCCAGCTGGGGTACTAATGAGCAGTACTTC.

J is TRBJ2-1 and V is TRBV5-4; TRBD1 matches 7 bases. This CDR3 region has 14 residues. J was trimmed by 9 bases and V by 2 bases; bases with no gene match: 8. Germline values: CDR1 SGHNT, CDR2 YYREEE (reference sequence). The CDR3 region is CASSFERGLGEQFF. The CDR3 DNA reads TGTGCCAGCAGCTTCGAAAGGGGGCTAGGTGAGCAGTTCTTC.

The chain links TRBV12-3 or TRBV12-4 to TRBJ1-4; D not resolved. This CDR3 spans 18 amino acids. V was clipped by 1 base and J by 2 bases, with 17 bases between them. Here the CDR3 reads CASSLGLPSRTTNEKLFF. For the CDR3, the DNA is TGTGCCAGCAGTTTAGGCCTACCTTCTAGAACGACTAATGAAAAACTGTTTTTT.

This clonotype appeared many times. The rearrangement links TRBV15 to TRBJ2-1; D remains unclear. The CDR3 length is 13 residues. V lost 3 bases and J lost 7, with 10 bases in between. CDR1 is LNHNV and CDR2 is YYDKDF in the germline V gene (reference sequence). In nucleotides, the CDR3 is TGTGCCACCAGCAGTGACAAAGGGAATGAGCAGTTCTTC. It encodes CATSSDKGNEQFF.

About this clonotype: This may arise from a read error, as a much more abundant clone is one base away. This chain links TRBV7-7 with TRBJ2-4, with 9 bases matching TRBD1. The DNA end lines up better with TRBJ2-5; the J call may be wrong. The CDR3 sequence is 13 residues long. Germline CDR1 SSHAT, CDR2 FNYEAQ (reference sequence). The CDR3 region has the DNA TGTGCTAGCAGCACGGGACAGGGAACGACCCAGTACTTC. It encodes CASSTGQGTTQYF.

The chain uses TRBV18 and TRBJ2-2, with 8 bases identical to TRBD1. The V gene's germline CDR1 is KGHSH and CDR2 LQKENI. The CDR3 totals 19 residues. V lost 3 bases and J lost 5; bases outside the gene matches: 17. This CDR3 is CASSPFLIRDRMTTGELFF. Written as DNA, the CDR3 is TGTGCCAGCTCACCTTTTTTAATCCGGGACAGGATGACAACCGGGGAGCTGTTTTTT.

This clonotype was recorded a few times. A much larger clone differs by one base, so this may be a read error. The chain uses TRBV20-1 and TRBJ2-5, with a possible D match to TRBD2 (6 bases). The CDR3 covers 14 residues. Trimming left V 5 bases short and J 2 bases short, with 15 bases between. Germline assignment: CDR1 DFQATT and CDR2 SNEGSKA (reference sequence). The CDR3 nucleotides are TGCAGTGCTGTCCGCCGGGAGCCTCAAGAGACCCAGTACTTC. It is translated as CSAVRREPQETQYF.

This chain uses TRBV18 with TRBJ1-5, with 7 nucleotides matching TRBD1. This CDR3 is built from 15 residues. V dropped 2 bases and J dropped 5; count of bases not matched to a gene: 6. From germline, CDR1 is KGHSH and CDR2 LQKENI. The DNA for the CDR3 is TGTGCCAGCTCACCAAGACAGGGTATCGATCAGCCCCAGCATTTT. It codes for CASSPRQGIDQPQHF. Full variable domain (outside the CDR3, taken from reference TRBV18 and TRBJ1-5): NAGVMQNPRHLVRRRGQEARLRCSPMKGHSHVYWYRQLPEEGLKFMVYLQKENIIDESGMPKERFSAEFPKEGPSILRIQQVVRGDSAAYFCASSPRQGIDQPQHFGDGTRLSIL.

This clonotype was counted ten times or more. V and J are TRBV9 and TRBJ2-7; D may be TRBD2 (7 bases). Germline V gene lookup returns CDR1 SGDLS and CDR2 YYNGEE. The CDR3 loop spans 14 amino acids. V was pared by 3 bases and J by 7 bases, with 17 bases between. The chain's CDR3 is CASSGRGGAREQYF. As DNA, the CDR3 is TGTGCCAGCAGCGGACGTGGGGGGGCGAGGGAGCAGTACTTC. The full variable domain, with the rest looked up from reference TRBV9 and TRBJ2-7, is DSGVTQTPKHLITATGQRVTLRCSPRSGDLSVYWYQQSLDQGLQFLIQYYNGEERAKGNILERFSAQQFPDLHSELNLSSLELGDSALYFCASSGRGGAREQYFGPGTRLTVT.

Many counts were recorded for this clonotype. The V call is TRBV2, the J call TRBJ2-1, with D perhaps given as TRBD1 or TRBD2 (5 bases each). The CDR3 extends over 12 amino acids. Trimming cost V 0 bases and J 10 bases, with 7 bases left between them. The germline CDR1 and CDR2 sequences are SNHLY and FYNNEI. The DNA for the CDR3 is TGTGCCAGCAGTGAAGCGTGGGGGGAGCAGTTCTTC. Translation gives CASSEAWGEQFF.

This clonotype came up many times. The V call is TRBV21-1, the J call TRBJ2-4; the table's D call, TRBD2, has no DNA check behind it. TRBV21-1 is marked as a pseudogene. The CDR3 sequence is 15 residues long. CDR3 DNA sequence: TGTGCCAGCAGCAAAGGGAGTCCCGGGAGGCACATTCAGTACTTC. Protein product: CASSKGSPGRHIQYF.

This chain uses TRBV30 with TRBJ1-2; 7 bases are a match to TRBD1. Germline CDR1 and CDR2: GTSNPN and SVGIG (reference sequence). V lost 0 bases to trimming and J lost 8 bases; unmatched junction nucleotides: 9. CDR3 length: 14 amino acids. CDR3 DNA: TGTGCCTGGAGTGTAGACAGGGTACTACAGGGCTACACCTTC. This codes for CAWSVDRVLQGYTF.

The chain recombines TRBV3-1 with TRBJ1-2; no clear D gene. The V end was cut by 4 bases, the J end by 4 bases, with 19 bases between. CDR3 length equals 16 residues. Germline CDR1 is LGHDT and CDR2 is YNNKEL (reference sequence). DNA for the CDR3: TGTGCCAGCAGCCCCAGCGGCGGCAGGCGGTTCTATGGCTACACCTTC. Its protein is CASSPSGGRRFYGYTF.